Sequencing of this TCR beta chain was carried out in a study of CXCR3-negative and CXCR3-positive naive CD8 T cells. This CDR3 has 17 residues. CDR1 MGHRA and CDR2 YSYEKL come from the germline V gene. In regard to this clonotype: What it binds is unknown.

Regarding the study as a whole: Relative to memory CD8+ cells, whose diversity was much lower, both naive subsets had comparably high diversity. Memory cells diverged, while naive CXCR3-positive and CXCR3-negative cells had similar TRBV-TRBJ usage. When CXCR3-positive naive cells were set against CXCR3-negative naive cells, the former had more hydrophobic TRB CDR3s.

Preparation of TRB cDNA libraries relied on 5' RACE carrying UMI labels. For each CDR3 protein, TCRdb gives one entry from its re-call of the 5' RACE reads, without DNA. This sample's table has about 98,000 distinct CDR3 sequences. The receptor comes from a human donor in good health. Some clones in this sample may be carry-over from other donors' samples. This chain joins TRBV4-1 and TRBJ2-1; TCRdb indicates TRBD1, and absent DNA this call remains unverified. The specimen was naive CXCR3+ CD8+ T cells from blood. Subset denoted: CD45RO-CCR7+CD27+CD95- naive CD8+ T cells expressing CXCR3 (TNR3+). CDR3 in amino acids: CASSQVPATGPYNEQFF.